This T cell receptor beta chain appears in the sequencing data of a study of blood T cell repertoires in COVID-19. Authors' methods: Amplification from reference gene primers served as the basis for estimated nucleated cell counts. The method was immunoSEQ multiplex PCR; TCRdb's version includes in-frame clones alone and lacks a portion of them. The V and J calls and clone size were taken over from that table, and D and trimming were inferred from the DNA. The sample carries about 190,000 clones, roughly 80% recorded once. The junction had 5 bases not matched to a gene; V was cut back by 0 bases and J by 1 base. The V gene's germline CDR1 is KGHSH and CDR2 LQKENI. The CDR3 consists of 16 residues.

This TCR was recovered from a woman aged 50 to 65 with acute or convalescent COVID-19. Material: peripheral blood. The rearrangement joins TRBV18 to TRBJ2-7; 8 bases are a match to TRBD2. The CDR3 reads CASSPPAGVGSYEQYF. CDR3 nucleotides: TGTGCCAGCTCACCACCAGCGGGAGTTGGATCCTACGAGCAGTACTTC.